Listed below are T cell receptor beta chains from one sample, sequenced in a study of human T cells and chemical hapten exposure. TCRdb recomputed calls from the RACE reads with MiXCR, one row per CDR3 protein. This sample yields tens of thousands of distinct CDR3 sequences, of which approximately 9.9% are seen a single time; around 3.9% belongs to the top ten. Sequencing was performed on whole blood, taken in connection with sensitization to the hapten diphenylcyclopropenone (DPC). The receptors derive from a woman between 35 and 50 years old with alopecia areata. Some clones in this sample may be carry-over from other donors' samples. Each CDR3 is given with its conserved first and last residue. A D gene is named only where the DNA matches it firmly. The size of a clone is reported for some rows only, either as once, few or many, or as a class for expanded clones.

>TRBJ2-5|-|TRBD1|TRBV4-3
CASSVQGGETQYF
TGCGCCAGCAGCGTACAGGGGGGTGAGACCCAGTACTTC
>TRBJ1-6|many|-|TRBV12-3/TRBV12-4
CASSLGAINNSPLHF
TGTGCCAGCAGTTTAGGGGCGATTAATAATTCACCCCTCCACTTT
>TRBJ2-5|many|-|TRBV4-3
CASSQVLGETQYF
TGCGCCAGCAGCCAAGTATTAGGAGAGACCCAGTACTTC
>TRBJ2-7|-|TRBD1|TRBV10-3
CAISEPGTAYEQYF
TGTGCCATCAGTGAGCCCGGGACAGCCTACGAGCAGTACTTC
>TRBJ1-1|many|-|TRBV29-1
CSVCEDNTEAFF
TGCAGCGTCTGTGAAGACAACACTGAAGCTTTCTTT
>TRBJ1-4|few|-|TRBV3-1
CASSLRGITNEKLFF
TGTGCCAGCAGCCTACGGGGAATAACTAATGAAAAACTGTTTTTT
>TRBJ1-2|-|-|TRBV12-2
CATLPGAPGGYTF
TGTGCAACCTTACCCGGGGCACCGGGGGGCTACACCTTC
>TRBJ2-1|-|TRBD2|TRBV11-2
CASSPIAGGRYNEQFF
TGTGCCAGCAGCCCCATAGCGGGGGGGAGATACAATGAGCAGTTCTTC
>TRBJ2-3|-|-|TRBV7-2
CASRPPGDPSTDTQYF
TGTGCCAGCAGACCGCCAGGGGACCCTAGCACAGATACGCAGTATTTT
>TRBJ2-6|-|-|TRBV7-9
CASSFWETGANVLTF
TGTGCCAGCAGCTTCTGGGAAACTGGGGCCAACGTCCTGACTTTC
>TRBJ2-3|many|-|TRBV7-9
CASSLGSSSTDTQYF
TGTGCCAGCAGCTTAGGCAGTAGTTCAACAGATACGCAGTATTTT
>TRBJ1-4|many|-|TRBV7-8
CASSWTTTNEKLFF
TGTGCCAGCAGCTGGACGACAACTAATGAAAAACTGTTTTTT
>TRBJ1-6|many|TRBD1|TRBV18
CASSRAGGENSPLHF
TGTGCCAGCTCACGGGCAGGGGGCGAAAATTCACCCCTCCACTTT
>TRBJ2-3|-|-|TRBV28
CASSGDTSYTTDSQYF
TGTGCCAGCAGTGGTGACACGTCATATACCACAGATTCGCAGTATTTT
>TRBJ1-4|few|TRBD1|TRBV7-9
CASSPLKRTGGEKLFF
TGTGCCAGCAGCCCCCTGAAGAGGACAGGGGGTGAAAAACTGTTTTTT
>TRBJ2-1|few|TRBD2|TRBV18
CASSPPTSGGSENEQFF
TGTGCCAGCTCACCACCAACTAGCGGGGGGTCTGAGAATGAGCAGTTCTTC
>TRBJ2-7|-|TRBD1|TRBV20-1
CSARRQGGTYEQYF
TGCAGTGCTAGAAGACAGGGGGGGACCTACGAGCAGTACTTC
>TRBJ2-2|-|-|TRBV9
CASSVMGMATGELFF
TGTGCCAGCAGCGTGATGGGGATGGCTACCGGGGAGCTGTTTTTT
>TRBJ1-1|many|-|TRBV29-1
CSVGAWGAGTEAFF
TGCAGCGTTGGAGCGTGGGGGGCCGGCACTGAAGCTTTCTTT
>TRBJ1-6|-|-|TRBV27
CASSWGTLTPLHF
TGTGCCAGCAGTTGGGGGACTCTTACACCCCTCCACTTT
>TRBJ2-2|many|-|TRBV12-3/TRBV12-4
CASSLRRQNTGELFF
TGTGCCAGCAGTTTACGCAGACAGAACACCGGGGAGCTGTTTTTT
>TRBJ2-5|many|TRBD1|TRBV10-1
CASSESGTGTQETQYF
TGCGCCAGCAGTGAGTCGGGGACAGGGACCCAAGAGACCCAGTACTTC
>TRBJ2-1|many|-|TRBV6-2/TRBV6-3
CASSYGLPGQFF
TGTGCCAGCAGTTACGGACTCCCGGGGCAGTTCTTC
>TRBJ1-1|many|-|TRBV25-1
CASSREQQNTEAFF
TGTGCCAGCAGTAGGGAACAGCAGAACACTGAAGCTTTCTTT
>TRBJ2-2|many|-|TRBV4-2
CASSVRDIAANTGELFF
TGTGCCAGCAGCGTCCGGGACATCGCCGCGAACACCGGGGAGCTGTTTTTT
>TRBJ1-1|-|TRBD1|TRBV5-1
CASSSGTGTEAFF
TGCGCCAGCAGCTCCGGGACAGGCACTGAAGCTTTCTTT
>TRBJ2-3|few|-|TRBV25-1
CASSTIGTDTQYF
TGTGCCAGCAGCACCATTGGCACAGATACGCAGTATTTT
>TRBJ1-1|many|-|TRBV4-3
CASSQDRRGAAEAFF
TGCGCCAGCAGCCAAGATAGGAGGGGCGCTGCTGAAGCTTTCTTT
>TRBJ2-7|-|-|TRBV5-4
CASSLPLTLSLTYEQYF
TGTGCCAGCAGCTTGCCTCTGACCCTTTCCCTTACCTACGAGCAGTACTTC
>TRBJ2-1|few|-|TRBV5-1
CASSWGLSLHDEQFF
TGCGCCAGCAGCTGGGGATTGTCCCTCCATGATGAGCAGTTCTTC
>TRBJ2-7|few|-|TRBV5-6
CASSFETGLMDEQYF
TGTGCCAGCAGCTTTGAGACAGGACTCATGGACGAGCAGTACTTC
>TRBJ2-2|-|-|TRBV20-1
CSARDPAGNPNTGELFF
TGCAGTGCTAGAGATCCGGCAGGGAATCCGAACACCGGGGAGCTGTTTTTT
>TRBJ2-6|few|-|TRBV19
CASIGSGANVLTF
TGTGCCAGTATAGGCTCTGGGGCCAACGTCCTGACTTTC
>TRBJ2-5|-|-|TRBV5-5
CASSSQGSGRETQYF
TGTGCCAGCAGCTCCCAGGGGTCAGGGAGGGAGACCCAGTACTTC
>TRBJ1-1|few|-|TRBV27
CASSPLPGFPPGAFF
TGTGCCAGCAGTCCCCTGCCGGGATTTCCTCCTGGGGCTTTCTTT
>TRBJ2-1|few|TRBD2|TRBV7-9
CASSPGLAGDSSYNEQFF
TGTGCCAGCAGCCCGGGACTAGCGGGGGATAGCTCCTACAATGAGCAGTTCTTC
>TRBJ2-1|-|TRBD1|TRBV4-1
CASSQQTGELSSYNEQFF
TGCGCCAGCAGCCAGCAAACAGGGGAATTAAGCTCCTACAATGAGCAGTTCTTC
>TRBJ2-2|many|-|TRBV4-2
CASSQTKNTGELFF
TGTGCCAGCAGCCAGACAAAGAACACCGGGGAGCTGTTTTTT
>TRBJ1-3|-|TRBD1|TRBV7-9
CASSPGTGLFGNTIYF
TGTGCCAGCAGCCCCGGGACAGGTCTCTTCGGAAACACCATATATTTT
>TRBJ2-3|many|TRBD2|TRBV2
CASSESTATGTSGVTDTQYF
TGTGCCAGCAGTGAAAGCACCGCCACCGGGACTAGCGGGGTCACAGATACGCAGTATTTT
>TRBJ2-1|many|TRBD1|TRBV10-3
CAIRGQGTYNEQFF
TGTGCCATCAGAGGACAGGGCACCTACAATGAGCAGTTCTTC
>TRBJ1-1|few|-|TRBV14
CASSRLNTYTEAFF
TGTGCCAGCAGCCGGTTAAATACGTACACTGAAGCTTTCTTT
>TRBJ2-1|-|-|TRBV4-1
CASSPRLHEQFF
TGCGCCAGCAGCCCGCGATTGCATGAGCAGTTCTTC
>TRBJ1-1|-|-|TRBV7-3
CASSLSSAGPAFF
TGTGCCAGCAGCTTAAGTTCGGCAGGGCCAGCTTTCTTT
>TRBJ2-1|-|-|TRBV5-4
CASSLDGVSYNEQFF
TGTGCCAGCAGCTTGGATGGCGTCTCCTACAATGAGCAGTTCTTC
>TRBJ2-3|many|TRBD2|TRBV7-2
CASSLNGGASDTQYF
TGTGCCAGCAGCTTAAACGGGGGGGCATCGGATACGCAGTATTTT
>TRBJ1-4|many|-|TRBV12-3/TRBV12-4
CASSLSGNEKLFF
TGTGCCAGCAGTCTCTCAGGGAATGAAAAACTGTTTTTT
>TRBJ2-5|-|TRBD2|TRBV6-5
CASSPGLAGFQETQYF
TGTGCCAGCAGCCCGGGACTAGCGGGGTTTCAAGAGACCCAGTACTTC
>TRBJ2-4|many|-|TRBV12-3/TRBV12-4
CASSLVSQYGHIQYF
TGTGCCAGCAGTTTAGTCTCCCAATACGGACACATTCAGTACTTC
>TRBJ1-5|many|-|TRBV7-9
CASSLDGVYGGNQPQHF
TGTGCCAGCAGCTTAGATGGGGTATACGGGGGCAATCAGCCCCAGCATTTT
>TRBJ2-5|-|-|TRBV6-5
CASRYWNEETQYF
TGTGCCAGCAGGTACTGGAACGAAGAGACCCAGTACTTC
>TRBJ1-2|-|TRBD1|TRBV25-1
CASSESAGTGLGYGYTF
TGTGCCAGCAGTGAATCCGCAGGGACAGGGCTTGGCTATGGCTACACCTTC
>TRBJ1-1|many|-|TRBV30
CAWDSGDVNTEAFF
TGTGCCTGGGATTCAGGGGACGTGAACACTGAAGCTTTCTTT
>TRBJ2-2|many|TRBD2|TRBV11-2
CASSGWRLAKNTGELFF
TGTGCCAGCAGCGGCTGGAGACTAGCGAAGAACACCGGGGAGCTGTTTTTT